The present entry profiles one T cell receptor beta chain with its context. Antigen specificity is unknown. Making use of molecular barcodes, quantitative 5'-RACE generated TCR beta libraries. TCRdb fed the 5' RACE reads into MiXCR, producing one record per CDR3 protein. The sample has hundreds of thousands of distinct CDR3 sequences, more than 9.5% seen once. CDR1 WNHNN and CDR2 SYGVQD come from the germline V gene (reference sequence). This CDR3 has 17 amino acids. The junction had 14 bases not matched to a gene; V was cut back by 7 bases and J by 1 base. These data belong to a study of CD8 T cells in ankylosing spondylitis. Findings and limits, study-wide: Clones linked with disease were CD8+ and fairly uncommon in the peripheral blood. Seemingly distinctive of ankylosing spondylitis blood was a TCR beta motif formed by eight highly homologous variants. Existing reports had already noted some motif variants in reactive arthritis synovial fluid and blood. The authors reported significant enrichment of disease-linked clones in matched ankylosing spondylitis synovial fluid.

Sample: blood, either unsorted or a sorted T cell fraction (not recorded which). This chain joins TRBV10-1 and TRBJ2-3; 7 bases line up with TRBD2. The TCR comes from a male donor with ankylosing spondylitis. The CDR3, as DNA: TGCGCCAGCACGGGGCTAGCGGAGGGAGGGGGCACAGATACGCAGTATTTT. Translation gives CASTGLAEGGGTDTQYF.